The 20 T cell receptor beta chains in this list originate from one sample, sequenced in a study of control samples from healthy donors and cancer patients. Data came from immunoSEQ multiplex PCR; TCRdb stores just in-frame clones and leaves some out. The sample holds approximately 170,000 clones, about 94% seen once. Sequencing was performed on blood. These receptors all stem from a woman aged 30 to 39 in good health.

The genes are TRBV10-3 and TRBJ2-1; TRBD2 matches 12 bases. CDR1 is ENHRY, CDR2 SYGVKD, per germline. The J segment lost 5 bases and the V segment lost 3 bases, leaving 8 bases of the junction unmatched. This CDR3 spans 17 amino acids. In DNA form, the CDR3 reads TGTGCCATCAGTGATGCTAGCGGGAGGGCATGGGACAATGAGCAGTTCTTC. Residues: CAISDASGRAWDNEQFF.

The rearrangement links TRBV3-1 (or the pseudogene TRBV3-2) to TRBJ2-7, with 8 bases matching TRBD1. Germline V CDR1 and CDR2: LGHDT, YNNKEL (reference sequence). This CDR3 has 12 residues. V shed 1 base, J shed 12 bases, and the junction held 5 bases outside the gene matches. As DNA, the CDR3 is TGTGCCAGCAGCCAAGGGACAGGGACGAGGTACTTC. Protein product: CASSQGTGTRYF.

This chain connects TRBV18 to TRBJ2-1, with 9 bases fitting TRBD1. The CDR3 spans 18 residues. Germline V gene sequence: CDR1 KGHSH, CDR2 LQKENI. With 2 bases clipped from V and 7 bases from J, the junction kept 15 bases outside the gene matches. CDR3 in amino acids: CASSPYPPGQGVGNEQFF. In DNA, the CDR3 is TGTGCCAGCTCACCATATCCCCCGGGACAGGGTGTCGGGAATGAGCAGTTCTTC.

CDR3 bases: TGTGCCATCTCCTGGGGGGGGGAAGGCACTGAAGCTTTCTTT. Its protein is CAISWGGEGTEAFF. The rearrangement uses TRBV28 and TRBJ1-1; perhaps TRBD1 as D (5 bases). Germline V gene data show CDR1 as MDHEN and CDR2 as SYDVKM. This CDR3 region has 14 residues. Trimming shortened V by 10 bases and J by 4 bases, and 19 bases separated the two germline ends.

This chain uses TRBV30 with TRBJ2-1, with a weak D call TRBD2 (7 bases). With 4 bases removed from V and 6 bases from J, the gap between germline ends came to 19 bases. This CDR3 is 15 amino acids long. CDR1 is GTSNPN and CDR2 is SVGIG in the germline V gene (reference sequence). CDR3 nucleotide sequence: TGTGCCTGGACCATGGGGGCTAGCGGCATCAATGAGCAGTTCTTC. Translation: CAWTMGASGINEQFF. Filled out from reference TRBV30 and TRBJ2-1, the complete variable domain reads SQTIHQWPATLVQPVGSPLSLECTVEGTSNPNLYWYRQAAGRGLQLLFYSVGIGQISSEVPQNLSASRPQDRQFILSSKKLLLSDSGFYLCAWTMGASGINEQFFGPGTRLTVL.

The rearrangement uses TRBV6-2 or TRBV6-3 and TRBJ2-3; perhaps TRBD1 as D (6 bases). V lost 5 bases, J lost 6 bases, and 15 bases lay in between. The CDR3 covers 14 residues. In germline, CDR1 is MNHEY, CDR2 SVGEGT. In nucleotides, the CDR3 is TGTGCCAGCAGTATTAGTATTGGGGGCGATACGCAGTATTTT. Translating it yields CASSISIGGDTQYF.

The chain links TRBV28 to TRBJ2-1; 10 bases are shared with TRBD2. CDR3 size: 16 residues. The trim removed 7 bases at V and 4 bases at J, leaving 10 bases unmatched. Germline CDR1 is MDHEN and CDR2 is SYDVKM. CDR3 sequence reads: CASTPTTSGLYNEQFF. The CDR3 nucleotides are TGTGCCAGCACACCTACGACTAGCGGGTTATACAATGAGCAGTTCTTC. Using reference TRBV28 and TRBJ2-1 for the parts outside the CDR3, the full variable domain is DVKVTQSSRYLVKRTGEKVFLECVQDMDHENMFWYRQDPGLGLRLIYFSYDVKMKEKGDIPEGYSVSREKKERFSLILESASTNQTSMYLCASTPTTSGLYNEQFFGPGTRLTVL.

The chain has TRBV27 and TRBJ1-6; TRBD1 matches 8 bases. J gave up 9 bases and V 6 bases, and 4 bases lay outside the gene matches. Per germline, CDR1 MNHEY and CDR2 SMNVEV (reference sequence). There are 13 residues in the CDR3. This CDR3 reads CASRGQGLSPLHF. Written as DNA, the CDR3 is TGTGCCAGCAGAGGACAGGGACTTTCACCCCTCCACTTT.

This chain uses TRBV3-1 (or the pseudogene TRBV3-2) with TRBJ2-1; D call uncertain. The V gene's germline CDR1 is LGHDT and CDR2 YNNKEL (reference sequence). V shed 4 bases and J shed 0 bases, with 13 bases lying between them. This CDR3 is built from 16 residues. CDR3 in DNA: TGTGCCAGCAGCCCCTGGGGTAGTCCCTCCTACAATGAGCAGTTCTTC. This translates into CASSPWGSPSYNEQFF.

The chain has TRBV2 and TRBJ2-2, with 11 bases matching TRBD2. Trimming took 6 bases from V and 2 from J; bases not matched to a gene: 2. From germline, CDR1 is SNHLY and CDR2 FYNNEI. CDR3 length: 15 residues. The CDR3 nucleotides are TGTGCCAGCAGCCTAGCGGGAGGTAACACCGGGGAGCTGTTTTTT. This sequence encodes CASSLAGGNTGELFF.

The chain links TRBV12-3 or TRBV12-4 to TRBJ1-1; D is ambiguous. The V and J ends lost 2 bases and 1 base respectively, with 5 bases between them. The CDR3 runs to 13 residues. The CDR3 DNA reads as TGTGCCAGCAGTTTAAGCCCGAACACTGAAGCTTTCTTT. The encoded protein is CASSLSPNTEAFF.

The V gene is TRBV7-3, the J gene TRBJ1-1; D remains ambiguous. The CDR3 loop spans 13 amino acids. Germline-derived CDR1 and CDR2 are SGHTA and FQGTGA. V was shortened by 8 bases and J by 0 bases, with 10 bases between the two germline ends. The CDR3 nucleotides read TGTGCCAGCCGAGTTGATCTGAACACTGAAGCTTTCTTT. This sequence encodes CASRVDLNTEAFF.

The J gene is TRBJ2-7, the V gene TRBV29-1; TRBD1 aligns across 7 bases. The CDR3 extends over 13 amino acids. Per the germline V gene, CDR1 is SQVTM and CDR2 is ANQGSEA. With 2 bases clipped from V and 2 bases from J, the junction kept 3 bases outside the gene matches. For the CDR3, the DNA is TGCAGCGTTGAATCTGGACAGGCCTACGAGCAGTACTTC. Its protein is CSVESGQAYEQYF.

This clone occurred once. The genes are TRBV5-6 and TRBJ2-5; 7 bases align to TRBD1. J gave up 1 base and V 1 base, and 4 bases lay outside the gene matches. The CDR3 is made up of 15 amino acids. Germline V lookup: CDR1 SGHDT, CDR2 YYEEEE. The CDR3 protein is CASSLRQGSQETQYF. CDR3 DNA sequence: TGTGCCAGCAGCTTGAGACAGGGCTCCCAAGAGACCCAGTACTTC. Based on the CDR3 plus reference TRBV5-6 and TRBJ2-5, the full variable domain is DAGVTQSPTHLIKTRGQQVTLRCSPKSGHDTVSWYQQALGQGPQFIFQYYEEEERQRGNFPDRFSGHQFPNYSSELNVNALLLGDSALYLCASSLRQGSQETQYFGPGTRLLVL.

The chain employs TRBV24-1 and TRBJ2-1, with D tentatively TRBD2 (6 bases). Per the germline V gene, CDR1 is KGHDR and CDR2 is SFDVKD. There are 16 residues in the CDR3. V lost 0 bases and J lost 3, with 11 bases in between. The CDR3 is CATSDLMEGGYNEQFF. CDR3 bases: TGTGCCACCAGTGATTTGATGGAGGGAGGCTACAATGAGCAGTTCTTC.

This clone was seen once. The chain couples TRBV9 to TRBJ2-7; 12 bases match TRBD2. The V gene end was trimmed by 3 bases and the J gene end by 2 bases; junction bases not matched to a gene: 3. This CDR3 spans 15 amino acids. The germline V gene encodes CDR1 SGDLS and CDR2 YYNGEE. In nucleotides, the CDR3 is TGTGCCAGCAGCGCGGGACTAGCGGGTCCCTACGAGCAGTACTTC. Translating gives CASSAGLAGPYEQYF.

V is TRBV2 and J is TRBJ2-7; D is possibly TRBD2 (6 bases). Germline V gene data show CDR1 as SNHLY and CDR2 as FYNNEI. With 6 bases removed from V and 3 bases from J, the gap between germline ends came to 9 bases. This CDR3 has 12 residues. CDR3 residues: CASRGTGYEQYF. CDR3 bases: TGTGCCAGCAGGGGGACTGGCTACGAGCAGTACTTC. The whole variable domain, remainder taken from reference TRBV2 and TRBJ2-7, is EPEVTQTPSHQVTQMGQEVILRCVPISNHLYFYWYRQILGQKVEFLVSFYNNEISEKSEIFDDQFSVERPDGSNFTLKIRSTKLEDSAMYFCASRGTGYEQYFGPGTRLTVT.

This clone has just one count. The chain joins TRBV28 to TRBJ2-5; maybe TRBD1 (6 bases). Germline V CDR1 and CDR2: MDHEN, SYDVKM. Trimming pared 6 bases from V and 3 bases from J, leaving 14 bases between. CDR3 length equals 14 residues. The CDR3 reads CASRGAGGKETQYF. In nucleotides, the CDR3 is TGTGCCAGCAGGGGGGCTGGCGGAAAAGAGACCCAGTACTTC.

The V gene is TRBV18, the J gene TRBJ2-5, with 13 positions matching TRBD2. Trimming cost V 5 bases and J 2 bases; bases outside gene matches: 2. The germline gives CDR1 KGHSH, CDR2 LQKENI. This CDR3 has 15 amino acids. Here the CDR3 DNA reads TGTGCCAGCTCAGGGACTAGCGGGATACAAGAGACCCAGTACTTC. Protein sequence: CASSGTSGIQETQYF.

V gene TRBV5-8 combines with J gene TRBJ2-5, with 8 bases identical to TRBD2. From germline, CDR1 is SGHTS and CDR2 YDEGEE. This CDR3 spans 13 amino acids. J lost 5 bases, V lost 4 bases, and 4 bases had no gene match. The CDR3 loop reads CASSLSGSETQYF. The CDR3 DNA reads TGTGCCAGCAGCCTAAGCGGGAGTGAGACCCAGTACTTC.